This T cell receptor beta chain was recorded in a study of blood T cells in healthy people across ages (dated by TCRdb to about 2015). Some background on the complete study: In model experiments, template switching captured roughly one uniquely barcoded TCR beta cDNA molecule for every two T cells. The study measured age-related changes in TCR beta repertoire diversity using deep sequencing normalized with unique cDNA molecular identifiers. Donors were grouped into four age groups: young (average about 15 years), middle-aged (39), aged (around 56) and long-lived (just over 80). To avoid experimental bias, donors of different ages were distributed randomly across sequencing lanes. Two additional independent replicas of 1 million unique cDNA reads from the same blood draw were analyzed for two donors (one aged 18 to 30 and one aged 80 or older). The paper's findings and limits, for the study overall: Because the CMV infection status of the donors was unknown, age-related changes in expanded clonotypes may potentially have been confounded. Compared with the aged group, the long-lived group had more naive CD4+ T cells, fewer expanded clones and increased TCR diversity, suggesting age selection. There was a strong correlation between observed TCR beta diversity and the percentage of naive T cells measured by flow cytometry. Conclusive comparison of naive and antigen-experienced compartments was prevented by the profiling of bulk unsorted PBMCs. Estimates of total diversity based on one million sequenced T cells were considered lower bounds and underestimates. As age increased, observed TCR beta diversity per million T cells dropped in a roughly linear way, and a significant reduction was already evident by age 40.

Libraries were constructed by 5' RACE. Sequencing was carried out with an Illumina HiSeq 2500. A second PCR of about 6 to 12 cycles was run with a J-beta primer mix and a sample-barcoded 5' primer. A unique molecular identifier was introduced onto each TCR beta cDNA molecule by a template-switch 5' adaptor carrying 12 random nucleotides. At least 3 million CDR3-containing paired-end reads were obtained from each sample. First-strand cDNA was synthesized from all RNA with the Mint cDNA synthesis kit, primed by a TRBC-specific oligonucleotide. After uracil-DNA glycosylase treatment, a first 18-cycle PCR used universal primers M1SS and BC2_uni_R on all cDNA. The authors' analysis ran thus. For normalization, 1 million high-quality reads, each with a distinct molecular identifier, were randomly selected from each sample. Instead of being binned into consensus sequences, reads that shared molecular identifiers were thrown out. MiTCR, run with a Q25 quality threshold and the strictest error-elimination algorithm, handled CDR3 identification, clonotype clustering and error correction. A nonparametric unseen species model using Euler transformation provided a lower-bound estimate of total TCR beta diversity. In-frame beta chains were kept once TCRdb had trimmed the public reads at Q25 with fastp and called clones with MiXCR. A single entry per CDR3 protein holds the most common genes and DNA from its merged rows. These V and J calls originate from TCRdb's pipeline instead of the authors' own analysis. This sample comprises some 1.4 million distinct CDR3 sequences, about 40% of them detected only once. Approximately 7.9% of the sample goes to the ten largest clones.

As to this clonotype: Its antigen remains undetermined. No per-base quality is available; no much larger clone lies one base away.

There are 12 amino acids in the CDR3, from cysteine to phenylalanine inclusive. Only CDR3 DNA is held: 36 bases, read in frame from base 1. Sequences GTSNPN (CDR1) and SVGIG (CDR2) are obtained from the germline V gene (reference sequence). V and J are truncated by 8 bases and 8 bases respectively, leaving an intervening sequence of 15 bases. The donors were 40 or so Caucasian individuals from Russia, aged roughly 6 to 90 years, who were systemically healthy. Around 9.8 milliliters of peripheral blood were collected from each donor into EDTA-treated Vacutainer tubes. Ficoll-Paque density-gradient centrifugation was used to isolate PBMCs, with at least 7 million per sample. Total RNA, at least 5.5 micrograms per sample, was extracted from PBMCs with Trizol reagent. For every donor, flow cytometry on a PBMC aliquot measured the percentage of naive CD45RAhigh/CD27high T cells.

This clonotype was sampled from a woman aged 18-29 years in good health. Sample: blood. The rearrangement combines TRBV30 with TRBJ1-4; the D gene cannot be named for sure. In nucleotides, the sequence is TGTGCCGTCACCACTGGTCGGGAAAAACTGTTTTTT. The encoded protein is CAVTTGREKLFF.